This entry features one TCR beta chain sequence. The antigen remains undetermined. Regarding time point: 2015-2016 season, pre-vaccination. Adults were given seasonal inactivated influenza vaccine, and blood CD4 subsets were sorted before and after vaccination. Vaccine contraindications, substance abuse, HIV/AIDS, active malignancy and active illness excluded donors. Produced via immunoSEQ multiplex PCR; TCRdb's table is partial and in-frame only. This table holds approximately 12,000 clones, 70% to 80% found once. This sample is drawn from a study of follicular helper T cells after annual influenza vaccination. Trimming at V came to 1 base and at J to 5 bases, leaving 8 bases not matched to a gene. The CDR3 sequence is 15 residues long. Germline CDR1 reads GTSNPN; CDR2 reads SVGIG (reference sequence). Study-level points and caveats: Day 7 ICOS+CD38+ clones later appeared mostly in ICOS-CD38- cTfh. Productive TCRB sequences came from only about 9-20% of cells.

The input for sequencing was CXCR5+ CD38- circulating T follicular helper cells from blood, taken on the day of influenza vaccination. Subset noted: circulating Tfh, non-naive CD4+CXCR5+PD-1+ (ICOS+CD38+ or ICOS-CD38-). This rearrangement joins TRBV30 to TRBJ2-5; 9 bases line up with TRBD1. The TCR was taken from an adult who received the influenza vaccine. CDR3 protein: CAWSDGQGQVETQYF. CDR3 nucleotide sequence: TGTGCCTGGAGTGATGGACAGGGGCAGGTCGAGACCCAGTACTTC.